The TCR beta chain described here comes from a study of control samples from healthy donors and cancer patients. V was clipped by 6 bases and J by 5 bases, with 10 bases between them. The germline gives CDR1 MDHEN, CDR2 SYDVKM. The CDR3 is 12 residues long. TCRdb's table, derived via immunoSEQ multiplex PCR, lists solely in-frame clones and lacks some. The repertoire has more than 25,000 clones, roughly 91% of them found once; the top ten carry roughly 12%. This TCR came from a man between 45 and 60 years old with lung cancer. This chain joins TRBV28 and TRBJ1-2; D is unresolved. The sequenced sample consisted of PBMCs. CDR3 coding DNA: TGTGCCAGCAGAACCGGGATATATGGCTACACCTTC. It is translated as CASRTGIYGYTF.